This T cell receptor beta chain was profiled in a study of blood T cell repertoires in COVID-19. Across the study: The study drew acute and convalescent COVID-19 samples from the United States, Italy and Spain. T cells, B-cell-depleted T cells, or PBMCs supplied cDNA or gDNA.

Germline V gene lookup returns CDR1 SGHTA and CDR2 FQGNSA. V was pared by 5 bases and J by 4 bases, with 14 bases between. This CDR3 contains 15 residues. Authors' analysis steps: The authors estimated nucleated cell counts from reference gene primer amplification. Profiled with immunoSEQ multiplex PCR; TCRdb holds only in-frame clones, not every one. V, J and clone size are those of that table, while D and trimming were read from the DNA. Seen here are fewer than 200,000 clones, under 90% observed once, and the top ten hold around 6.9%. V usage is TRBV7-2 and J usage is TRBJ2-2, with a weak D call TRBD1 (6 bases). The specimen sequenced was peripheral blood. The clonotype comes from a man in his sixties with acute or convalescent COVID-19. The CDR3 region has the DNA TGTGCCAGCAGCCGGAACAGGGAAAGCACCGGGGAGCTGTTTTTT. It yields the protein CASSRNRESTGELFF.